This is a list of T cell receptor beta chains from one sample in a study of cytomegalovirus exposure and HLA in healthy donors. Profiling relied on immunoSEQ multiplex PCR, and the TCRdb table lists in-frame clones only, not all of them. Of about 56,000 clones listed, just over 90% were seen once; the top ten hold 1.5% to 2%. Material for sequencing was PBMCs. These receptors were taken from a woman aged 18-30 years in good health and CMV-seropositive. Each CDR3 is given with its conserved first and last residue. D genes are given only for firm matches. Only some rows state a clone size, as once, few, many or a class for expanded clones.

J: TRBJ1-1; size: NA; D: TRBD1; V: TRBV6-5; CDR3: CASSSLDRAAEAFF; DNA: TGTGCCAGCAGTTCGTTGGACAGGGCGGCTGAAGCTTTCTTT
J: TRBJ2-7; size: NA; D: NA; V: TRBV2; CDR3: CASSPWMVRERSYEQYF; DNA: TGTGCCAGCAGCCCCTGGATGGTGCGGGAACGTTCCTACGAGCAGTACTTC
J: TRBJ1-5; size: NA; D: NA; V: TRBV6-5; CDR3: CASSTGNQPQHF; DNA: TGTGCCAGCAGTACAGGCAATCAGCCCCAGCATTTT
J: TRBJ2-5; size: NA; D: TRBD2; V: TRBV4-3; CDR3: CASSQDIRGGDLRTQYF; DNA: TGCGCCAGCAGCCAAGATATACGCGGGGGGGACCTACGGACCCAGTACTTC
J: TRBJ1-2; size: NA; D: NA; V: TRBV23-1; CDR3: CASSQLSGYTF; DNA: TGCGCCAGCAGTCAACTGAGTGGCTACACCTTC
J: TRBJ2-3; size: NA; D: TRBD1; V: TRBV11-1; CDR3: CASTQGARGTDTQYF; DNA: TGTGCCAGCACCCAGGGGGCGAGGGGCACAGATACGCAGTATTTT
J: TRBJ2-7; size: few; D: NA; V: TRBV5-6; CDR3: CASSFKVSSYEQYF; DNA: TGTGCCAGCAGCTTCAAAGTGAGCTCCTACGAGCAGTACTTC
J: TRBJ1-2; size: NA; D: NA; V: TRBV7-9; CDR3: CASSWDSTGWGYTF; DNA: TGTGCCAGCAGCTGGGACTCCACCGGTTGGGGCTACACCTTC
J: TRBJ2-5; size: once; D: TRBD2; V: TRBV7-2; CDR3: CASSLGTSGGQETQYF; DNA: TGTGCCAGCAGCTTAGGGACTAGCGGGGGGCAAGAGACCCAGTACTTC
J: TRBJ2-7; size: NA; D: TRBD2; V: TRBV4-1; CDR3: CASSQDRASGYYEQYF; DNA: TGCGCCAGCAGCCAAGATAGGGCTAGCGGCTACTACGAGCAGTACTTC
J: TRBJ2-7; size: NA; D: TRBD1; V: TRBV12-5; CDR3: CASGLVLFRQGHEQYF; DNA: TGTGCTAGTGGTTTGGTACTTTTTAGACAGGGCCACGAGCAGTACTTC
J: TRBJ1-5; size: NA; D: NA; V: TRBV4-2; CDR3: CASSQVDQGKEPQHF; DNA: TGTGCCAGCAGCCAAGTAGATCAGGGGAAGGAGCCCCAGCATTTT
J: TRBJ1-2; size: NA; D: NA; V: TRBV11-3; CDR3: CASSPYGYTF; DNA: TGTGCCAGCAGCCCTTATGGCTACACCTTC
J: TRBJ2-5; size: NA; D: NA; V: TRBV5-1; CDR3: CATTEGAETQYF; DNA: TGCGCCACCACGGAGGGGGCGGAGACCCAGTACTTC
J: TRBJ2-5; size: NA; D: TRBD1; V: TRBV2; CDR3: CASSLDREGTQYF; DNA: TGTGCCAGCAGCCTCGACAGGGAAGGGACCCAGTACTTC